One sample yielded the 30 T cell receptor beta chains listed below, sequenced in a study of blood T cell repertoires in COVID-19. The assay was immunoSEQ multiplex PCR, and TCRdb's table has in-frame clones only and misses some. The repertoire consists of 140,000 to 150,000 clones, with roughly 89% occurring once and the leading ten covering around 2.9%. Sequences were obtained from peripheral blood. These receptors came from a man aged 55 to 70 with active or convalescent COVID-19.

V gene TRBV5-6 combines with J gene TRBJ2-4, with D tentatively TRBD1 (6 bases). Germline V gene data show CDR1 as SGHDT and CDR2 as YYEEEE. V lost 4 bases, J lost 2 bases, and 10 bases lay in between. The CDR3 spans 14 residues. The CDR3 sequence: CASSADSPKNIQYF. The CDR3 bases are TGTGCCAGCAGCGCGGACAGCCCCAAAAACATTCAGTACTTC.

The chain is built from TRBV24-1 and TRBJ1-5; possibly TRBD1 for D (5 bases). V lost 7 bases, J lost 3 bases, and 12 bases lay in between. Germline V gene data show CDR1 as KGHDR and CDR2 as SFDVKD. The length of the CDR3 is 14 residues. This chain's CDR3 is CATRGDLDNQPQHF. The CDR3 nucleotides are TGTGCCACCAGAGGGGATCTCGACAATCAGCCCCAGCATTTT.

The chain joins TRBV18 to TRBJ2-5; no clear D. Germline lookup yields CDR1 KGHSH and CDR2 LQKENI. Trimming took 2 bases from V and 2 from J, leaving 9 bases between them. This CDR3 spans 14 amino acids. CDR3 sequence (DNA): TGTGCCAGCTCACCAATTGCGGTTCAAGAGACCCAGTACTTC. Protein product: CASSPIAVQETQYF.

With respect to this clone: One end of the junction is discordant with germline, which a read error may explain. This sequence joins TRBV5-6 and TRBJ2-3, with D maybe TRBD2 (6 bases). CDR3 length: 11 residues. Germline lookup yields CDR1 SGHDT and CDR2 YYEEEE. The CDR3 DNA sequence: TGTGCCAGCAGCTTGAGGCGGACTATCGTGTTT. This gives the protein CASSLRRTIVF. Filled out from reference TRBV5-6 and TRBJ2-3, the complete variable domain reads DAGVTQSPTHLIKTRGQQVTLRCSPKSGHDTVSWYQQALGQGPQFIFQYYEEEERQRGNFPDRFSGHQFPNYSSELNVNALLLGDSALYLCASSLRRTIVFGPGTRLTVL.

The rearrangement uses TRBV2 and TRBJ1-6; D not resolved. V lost 3 bases and J 0 bases, leaving 6 bases between the germline ends. The CDR3 is 15 amino acids. Germline CDR1 SNHLY, CDR2 FYNNEI. The CDR3 spells CASSEWSSYNSPLHF. The CDR3 DNA reads TGTGCCAGCAGTGAGTGGAGCTCCTATAATTCACCCCTCCACTTT. Supplemented by reference TRBV2 and TRBJ1-6, the full variable domain reads EPEVTQTPSHQVTQMGQEVILRCVPISNHLYFYWYRQILGQKVEFLVSFYNNEISEKSEIFDDQFSVERPDGSNFTLKIRSTKLEDSAMYFCASSEWSSYNSPLHFGNGTRLTVT.

J is TRBJ2-1 and V is TRBV7-2, with 9 nucleotides matching TRBD2. Per the germline V gene, CDR1 is SGHTA and CDR2 is FQGNSA. The V gene end was trimmed by 1 base and the J gene end by 5 bases; junction bases not matched to a gene: 6. The CDR3 totals 16 residues. In DNA form, the CDR3 reads TGTGCCAGCAGCTTAGTAACTAGCGGGCCGAACAATGAGCAGTTCTTC. This translates into CASSLVTSGPNNEQFF. The full variable domain, its missing parts supplied by reference TRBV7-2 and TRBJ2-1, is GAGVSQSPSNKVTEKGKDVELRCDPISGHTALYWYRQSLGQGLEFLIYFQGNSAPDKSGLPSDRFSAERTGGSVSTLTIQRTQQEDSAVYLCASSLVTSGPNNEQFFGPGTRLTVL.

This chain connects TRBV6-5 to TRBJ1-2; TRBD1 agrees at 7 bases. The trim removed 6 bases at V and 0 bases at J, leaving 7 bases unmatched. Germline CDR1 and CDR2: MNHEY and SVGAGI. The CDR3 totals 15 residues. This CDR3 is CASSSKTGTNYGYTF. CDR3 nucleotide sequence: TGTGCCAGCAGCTCCAAGACAGGGACTAACTATGGCTACACCTTC.

The chain carries TRBV5-4 and TRBJ2-2; 14 bases are a match to TRBD2. Germline trimming cut 5 bases from V and 7 bases from J; bases unmatched to any gene: 13. The CDR3 is 18 residues long. Germline assignment: CDR1 SGHNT and CDR2 YYREEE (reference sequence). In DNA, the CDR3 is TGTGCCAGCAGTCCCCCGGGACTAGCGGGAGAGCGCGGCGGGGAGCTGTTTTTT. Amino acids: CASSPPGLAGERGGELFF.

In this sample, this clone turned up once. The chain links TRBV5-1 to TRBJ2-1; TRBD2 matches 10 bases. Germline CDR1 is SGHRS and CDR2 is YFSETQ. The length of the CDR3 is 15 residues. Trimming removed 0 bases from V and 16 bases from J; junction bases left unmatched: 13. The CDR3 is CASSLVGLVAGGEFF. The CDR3 DNA reads TGCGCCAGCAGCTTGGTTGGACTAGTAGCGGGGGGTGAATTCTTC. The variable domain in full, with the rest retrieved from reference TRBV5-1 and TRBJ2-1, is KAGVTQTPRYLIKTRGQQVTLSCSPISGHRSVSWYQQTPGQGLQFLFEYFSETQRNKGNFPGRFSGRQFSNSRSEMNVSTLELGDSALYLCASSLVGLVAGGEFFGPGTRLTVL.

This chain connects TRBV25-1 to TRBJ1-2, with D uncertain. Germline CDR1 MGHDK, CDR2 SYGVNS. The CDR3 is 13 amino acids. Trimming cost V 5 bases and J 8 bases, with 15 bases left between them. The CDR3 here is CASSQSDSWGYTF. The DNA for the CDR3 is TGTGCCAGCAGTCAGTCAGATTCTTGGGGCTACACCTTC.

J is TRBJ1-4 and V is TRBV5-4; TRBD1 matches at 7 bases. The germline CDR1 and CDR2 sequences are SGHNT and YYREEE (reference sequence). The CDR3 length is 17 residues. The V segment lost 3 bases and the J segment 7 bases; nucleotides outside the gene matches: 15. The CDR3 DNA sequence: TGTGCCAGCAGCTCCGGGACAGATATAGTTCGTGGTGAAAAACTGTTTTTT. This gives the protein CASSSGTDIVRGEKLFF. Supplemented by reference TRBV5-4 and TRBJ1-4, the full variable domain reads ETGVTQSPTHLIKTRGQQVTLRCSSQSGHNTVSWYQQALGQGPQFIFQYYREEENGRGNFPPRFSGLQFPNYSSELNVNALELDDSALYLCASSSGTDIVRGEKLFFGSGTQLSVL.

This rearrangement joins TRBV4-3 to TRBJ1-2; D gene ambiguous. Germline lookup yields CDR1 LGHNA and CDR2 YSLEER. The CDR3 has 15 residues. V was trimmed by 0 bases and J by 0 bases, leaving 8 bases between them. The chain's CDR3 is CASSQEGQANYGYTF. DNA for the CDR3: TGCGCCAGCAGCCAAGAGGGTCAGGCTAACTATGGCTACACCTTC.

The rearrangement joins TRBV6-5 to TRBJ2-1, with TRBD1 matching over 9 bases. This CDR3 is built from 14 residues. Looked up from germline, CDR1 is MNHEY and CDR2 is SVGAGI. J was trimmed by 7 bases and V by 7 bases; bases with no gene match: 8. The CDR3 loop is CASTRDRAVNEQFF. The DNA for the CDR3 is TGTGCCAGCACCAGGGACAGGGCAGTTAATGAGCAGTTCTTC.

The chain employs TRBV23-1 and TRBJ2-4; D gene uncertain. TRBV23-1 is flagged as an ORF with uncertain function. V dropped 8 bases and J dropped 0 bases, with 5 bases sitting between them. CDR3 length: 12 residues. CDR3 region: CASPLAKNIQYF. The CDR3 DNA sequence: TGCGCCAGCCCCCTAGCCAAAAACATTCAGTACTTC.

The chain joins TRBV24-1 to TRBJ2-5, with 9 bases matching TRBD1. Germline assignment: CDR1 KGHDR and CDR2 SFDVKD. V shed 5 bases, J shed 5 bases, and the junction held 2 bases outside the gene matches. CDR3 length: 13 residues. The CDR3 nucleotides are TGTGCCACCAGTGGGACAGGGGAGGAGACCCAGTACTTC. Amino acid sequence: CATSGTGEETQYF.

The genes are TRBV7-3 and TRBJ1-6, with TRBD1 matching 7 bases. Per the germline V gene, CDR1 is SGHTA and CDR2 is FQGTGA. The CDR3 spans 14 residues. J gave up 7 bases and V 4 bases, and 4 bases lay outside the gene matches. The CDR3 protein is CASSSTGENSPLHF. The CDR3 bases are TGTGCCAGCAGCTCCACAGGGGAAAATTCACCCCTCCACTTT.

This rearrangement joins TRBV5-4 to TRBJ2-5; 9 nucleotides line up with TRBD1. The CDR3 is 14 amino acids. CDR1 is SGHNT and CDR2 is YYREEE in the germline V gene (reference sequence). J lost 4 bases, V lost 4 bases, and 5 bases had no gene match. CDR3 protein: CASSPRTGAETQYF. The CDR3 region has the DNA TGTGCCAGCAGCCCCCGGACAGGGGCAGAGACCCAGTACTTC.

V and J are TRBV28 and TRBJ1-1; unclear D gene. The CDR3 has 14 residues. Germline loops: CDR1 MDHEN, CDR2 SYDVKM. V lost 2 bases and J 4 bases, leaving 11 bases between the germline ends. The DNA for the CDR3 is TGTGCCAGCAGTTTAACGGGGAAGAGCACTGAAGCTTTCTTT. Amino acid sequence: CASSLTGKSTEAFF.

Only a few counts were recorded for this clone. The chain combines TRBV28 with TRBJ1-6, with D uncertain. The CDR3 has 15 residues. Trimming stripped 10 bases from V and 0 bases from J, with 13 bases between. CDR1 MDHEN and CDR2 SYDVKM come from the germline V gene. Here the CDR3 DNA reads TGTGCCACTGCTCCGGGGAGCTCCTATAATTCACCCCTCCACTTT. This sequence encodes CATAPGSSYNSPLHF.

This chain connects TRBV18 to TRBJ2-1, with TRBD2 matching 8 bases. The ends lost 6 bases at V and 7 bases at J; junction bases unmatched: 11. This CDR3 comprises 15 residues. The germline V gene encodes CDR1 KGHSH and CDR2 LQKENI. The CDR3 sequence: CASSQGGGIANEQFF. CDR3 DNA sequence: TGTGCCAGCTCGCAAGGCGGGGGGATCGCGAATGAGCAGTTCTTC.

V and J are TRBV28 and TRBJ2-7; TRBD1 matches at 9 bases. V shed 6 bases, J shed 1 base, and the junction held 7 bases outside the gene matches. The CDR3 consists of 15 residues. Germline lookup yields CDR1 MDHEN and CDR2 SYDVKM. In DNA form, the CDR3 reads TGTGCCAGCAGCTACCGGGACAGGGCTTCCTACGAGCAGTACTTC. Amino acids: CASSYRDRASYEQYF.

In its sample, this clone was seen a few times. V and J are TRBV28 and TRBJ2-1; possibly TRBD2 for D (5 bases). Trimming pared 3 bases from V and 2 bases from J, leaving 14 bases between. Germline V CDR1 and CDR2: MDHEN, SYDVKM. The CDR3 is made up of 16 amino acids. CDR3 in DNA: TGTGCCAGCAGTTTGGAGAGCGGAGTTACCTACAATGAGCAGTTCTTC. Translated, it gives CASSLESGVTYNEQFF.

The chain links TRBV10-3 to TRBJ1-4, with no clear D. The germline CDR1 and CDR2 sequences are ENHRY and SYGVKD. There are 12 residues in the CDR3. V lost 0 bases, J lost 13 bases, and 9 bases lay in between. The CDR3 spells CAISESGEGLFF. For the CDR3, the DNA is TGTGCCATCAGTGAGTCCGGGGAGGGACTGTTTTTT.

This clone appeared a single time. The chain joins TRBV7-8 to TRBJ2-1, with D perhaps matching TRBD2 (5 bases). The CDR3 covers 16 residues. The V gene's germline CDR1 is SGHVS and CDR2 FQNEAQ. The V end was cut by 0 bases, the J end by 4 bases, with 13 bases between. For the CDR3, the DNA is TGTGCCAGCAGCTTAGCGCGGCTAGCATCTTACAATGAGCAGTTCTTC. It encodes CASSLARLASYNEQFF.

The V gene is TRBV5-6, the J gene TRBJ2-7, with 11 bases that match TRBD2. Per germline, CDR1 SGHDT and CDR2 YYEEEE. The CDR3 is 15 residues long. V lost 2 bases, J lost 0 bases, and 1 base stayed unmatched. CDR3 coding DNA: TGTGCCAGCAGCTTTGGGACTAGCGGCTCCTACGAGCAGTACTTC. Translating it yields CASSFGTSGSYEQYF.

In its sample, this clone was seen a few times. A read error may account for a junction end that differs from germline. The chain couples TRBV5-1 to TRBJ2-7, with D possibly matching TRBD2 (6 bases). Germline loops: CDR1 SGHRS, CDR2 YFSETQ. The CDR3 runs to 10 residues. DNA of the CDR3: TGCGCCAGCGGGAGGACCGCGCAAGGCTTC. This gives the protein CASGRTAQGF.

The gene calls are TRBV7-9 and TRBJ1-4; D perhaps matches TRBD1 (6 bases). V was pared by 7 bases and J by 8 bases, with 8 bases between. Per germline, CDR1 SEHNR and CDR2 FQNEAQ (reference sequence). CDR3 size: 11 residues. The CDR3, as DNA: TGTGCCAGCACGGACAGCGAAAAACTGTTTTTT. Its translation is CASTDSEKLFF.

This clone was seen more than once but under ten times. In nucleotides, the CDR3 is TGTGCCAGCAGTTATCAGGGTTTATTTAATGAGCAGTTCTTC. This sequence encodes CASSYQGLFNEQFF. The chain combines TRBV2 with TRBJ2-1; TRBD1 might be the D (5 bases). CDR3 length equals 14 residues. V was cut by 5 bases and J by 7 bases, with 15 bases left in between. The germline V gene encodes CDR1 SNHLY and CDR2 FYNNEI.

The chain joins TRBV11-3 to TRBJ2-1; TRBD2 agrees at 11 bases. After removal of 5 bases from V and 6 bases from J, the junction contained 6 bases not matched to a gene. The CDR3 is made up of 15 amino acids. In germline, CDR1 is SGHNT, CDR2 YENEEA. CDR3 nucleotides: TGTGCCAGCAGCCGTAGCGGGGGGGGCCGCAATGAGCAGTTCTTC. It specifies CASSRSGGGRNEQFF.

The rearrangement joins TRBV19 to TRBJ1-5; D perhaps matches TRBD1 (6 bases). The germline V gene encodes CDR1 LNHDA and CDR2 SQIVND (reference sequence). CDR3 length equals 15 residues. Trimming took 4 bases from V and 0 from J, leaving 10 bases between them. CDR3 protein: CASSRGHTSNQPQHF. CDR3 bases: TGTGCCAGTAGTAGGGGACATACTAGCAATCAGCCCCAGCATTTT.